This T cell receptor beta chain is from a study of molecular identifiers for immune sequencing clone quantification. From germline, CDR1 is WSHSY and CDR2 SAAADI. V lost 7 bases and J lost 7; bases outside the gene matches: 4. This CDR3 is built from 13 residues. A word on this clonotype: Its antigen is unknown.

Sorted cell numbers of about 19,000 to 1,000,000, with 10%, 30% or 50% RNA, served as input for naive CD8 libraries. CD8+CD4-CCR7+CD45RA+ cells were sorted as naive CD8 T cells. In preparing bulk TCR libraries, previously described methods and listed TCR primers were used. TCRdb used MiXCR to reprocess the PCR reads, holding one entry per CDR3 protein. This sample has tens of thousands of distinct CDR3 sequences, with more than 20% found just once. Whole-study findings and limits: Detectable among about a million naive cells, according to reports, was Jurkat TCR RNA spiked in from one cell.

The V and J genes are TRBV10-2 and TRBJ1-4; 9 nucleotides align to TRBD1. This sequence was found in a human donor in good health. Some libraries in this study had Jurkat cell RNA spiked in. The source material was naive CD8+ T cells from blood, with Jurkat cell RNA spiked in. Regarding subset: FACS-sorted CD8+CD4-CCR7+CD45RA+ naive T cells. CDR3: CASKQGAGEKLFF. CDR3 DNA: TGCGCCAGCAAACAGGGGGCGGGTGAAAAACTGTTTTTT.